This record covers a single T cell receptor (beta chain). In the authors' methods: Estimation of nucleated cell counts relied on the amplification of reference gene primers. Method: immunoSEQ multiplex PCR; TCRdb's copy keeps in-frame clones and lacks some. The DNA was the basis for D and trimming; V, J and clone size are from that table. The sample shows about 390,000 clones, 80% to 90% of them seen only once. The data belong to a study of blood T cell repertoires in COVID-19. Individuals aged about 18 to 89 years were recruited from fewer than 25 US areas. Assignment of participants to cohorts was predicated upon participant-reported clinical history. Symptom resolution, clearance, or two negative PCRs marked donors in Cohort 3 as recovered. Sequenced: PBMCs or T cells enriched from blood (not recorded which). This receptor was obtained from a woman aged 45-59 years who had recovered from COVID-19.

This chain's CDR3 is CSVVEGFGGYTF. The CDR3 DNA reads TGCAGCGTTGTCGAGGGCTTCGGTGGCTACACCTTC. V is TRBV29-1 and J is TRBJ1-2; D gene unclear. CDR1 and CDR2 (germline): SQVTM, ANQGSEA. CDR3 length: 12 amino acids. With 4 bases removed from V and 7 bases from J, the gap between germline ends came to 13 bases. The full variable domain, rest sourced from reference TRBV29-1 and TRBJ1-2, is SAVISQKPSRDICQRGTSLTIQCQVDSQVTMMFWYRQQPGQSLTLIATANQGSEATYESGFVIDKFPISRPNLTFSTLTVSNMSPEDSSIYLCSVVEGFGGYTFGSGTRLTVV.